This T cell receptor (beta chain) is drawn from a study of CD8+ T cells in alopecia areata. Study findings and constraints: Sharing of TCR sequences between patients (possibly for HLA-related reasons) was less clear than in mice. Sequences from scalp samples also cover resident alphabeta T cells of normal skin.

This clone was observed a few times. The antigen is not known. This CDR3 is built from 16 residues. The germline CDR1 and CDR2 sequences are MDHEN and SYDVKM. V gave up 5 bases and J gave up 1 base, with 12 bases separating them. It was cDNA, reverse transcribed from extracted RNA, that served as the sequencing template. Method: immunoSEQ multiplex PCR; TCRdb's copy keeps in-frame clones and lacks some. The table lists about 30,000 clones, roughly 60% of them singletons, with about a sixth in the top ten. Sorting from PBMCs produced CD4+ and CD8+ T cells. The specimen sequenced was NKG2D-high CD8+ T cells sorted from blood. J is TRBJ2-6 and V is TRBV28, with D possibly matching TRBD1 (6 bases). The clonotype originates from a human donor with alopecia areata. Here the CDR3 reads CASSTGQFSGANVLTF. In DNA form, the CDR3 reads TGTGCCAGCAGTACGGGACAATTTTCTGGGGCCAACGTCCTGACTTTC.